The 3 T cell receptor beta chains given below trace back to one sample, sequenced in a study of T cell changes during pregnancy in multiple sclerosis. Repertoires were generated with immunoSEQ multiplex PCR, while TCRdb's copy carries only in-frame clones and drops some. The sample lists 50,000 to 65,000 clones, 80% to 95% occurring once. The sample consisted of peripheral blood, taken in the first trimester of pregnancy. The receptors were gathered from a female donor with multiple sclerosis, enrolled in a pregnancy study.

The chain carries TRBV9 and TRBJ1-2; D might be TRBD1 (6 bases). The germline V gene encodes CDR1 SGDLS and CDR2 YYNGEE. The CDR3 has 12 amino acids. Trimming cost V 4 bases and J 9 bases, with 13 bases left between them. The CDR3 here is CASSPTGSRYTF. The CDR3 DNA reads TGTGCCAGCAGCCCTACAGGGTCTCGCTACACCTTC.

The chain recombines TRBV6-6 with TRBJ2-3; unclear D gene. The V end was cut by 5 bases, the J end by 0 bases, with 9 bases between. CDR1 and CDR2 (germline): MNHNY, SVGAGI (reference sequence). The CDR3 is made up of 14 amino acids. The CDR3 region has the DNA TGTGCCAGCAGTACCTGGGCGAGCACAGATACGCAGTATTTT. This codes for CASSTWASTDTQYF.

The V call is TRBV30, the J call TRBJ2-1; 12 positions match TRBD2. Trimming at V came to 4 bases and at J to 10 bases, leaving 2 bases not matched to a gene. This CDR3 has 12 amino acids. From germline, CDR1 is GTSNPN and CDR2 SVGIG (reference sequence). This CDR3 reads CAWTSGGAEQFF. The CDR3 DNA reads TGTGCCTGGACTAGCGGGGGGGCAGAGCAGTTCTTC. Looking up the rest from reference TRBV30 and TRBJ2-1 gives the full variable domain: SQTIHQWPATLVQPVGSPLSLECTVEGTSNPNLYWYRQAAGRGLQLLFYSVGIGQISSEVPQNLSASRPQDRQFILSSKKLLLSDSGFYLCAWTSGGAEQFFGPGTRLTVL.